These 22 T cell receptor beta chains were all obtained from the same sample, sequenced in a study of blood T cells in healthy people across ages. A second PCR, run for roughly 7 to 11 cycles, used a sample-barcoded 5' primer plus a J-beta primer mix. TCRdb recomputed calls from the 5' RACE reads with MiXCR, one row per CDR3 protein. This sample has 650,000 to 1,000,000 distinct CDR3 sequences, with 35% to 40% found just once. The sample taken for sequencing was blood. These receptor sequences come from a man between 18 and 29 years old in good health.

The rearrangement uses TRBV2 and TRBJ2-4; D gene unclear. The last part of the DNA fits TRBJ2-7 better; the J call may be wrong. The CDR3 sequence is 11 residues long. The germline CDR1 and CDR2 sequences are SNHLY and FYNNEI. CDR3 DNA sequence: TGTGCCAGCAGTGAATACCACGAGCAGTACTTC. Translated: CASSEYHEQYF.

The CDR3 sequence is CSARGDKIYEQYF. CDR3 coding DNA: TGCAGTGCTAGAGGGGACAAAATCTACGAGCAGTACTTC. The chain links TRBV20-1 to TRBJ2-7; D is possibly TRBD1 (6 bases). V was clipped by 1 base and J by 3 bases, with 10 bases between them. Germline lookup yields CDR1 DFQATT and CDR2 SNEGSKA (reference sequence). The CDR3 runs to 13 residues.

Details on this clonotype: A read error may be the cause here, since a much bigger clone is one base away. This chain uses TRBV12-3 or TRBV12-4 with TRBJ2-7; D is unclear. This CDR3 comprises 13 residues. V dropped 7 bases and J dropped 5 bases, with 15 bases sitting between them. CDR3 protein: CASNFDGGDEQYF. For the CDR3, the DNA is TGTGCCAGCAATTTCGACGGCGGAGACGAGCAGTACTTC.

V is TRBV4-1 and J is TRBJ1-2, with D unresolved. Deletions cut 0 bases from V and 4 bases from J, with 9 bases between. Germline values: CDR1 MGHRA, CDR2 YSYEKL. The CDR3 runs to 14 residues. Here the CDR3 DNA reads TGCGCCAGCAGCCAAGAGACCAGTATCTATGGCTACACCTTC. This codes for CASSQETSIYGYTF.

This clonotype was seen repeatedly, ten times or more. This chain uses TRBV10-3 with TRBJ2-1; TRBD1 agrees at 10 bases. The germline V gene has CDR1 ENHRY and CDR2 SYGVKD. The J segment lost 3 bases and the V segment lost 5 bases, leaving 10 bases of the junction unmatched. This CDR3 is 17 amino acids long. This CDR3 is CAISTGTGTGDYNEQFF. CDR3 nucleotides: TGTGCCATCAGTACTGGTACCGGGACAGGGGACTACAATGAGCAGTTCTTC.

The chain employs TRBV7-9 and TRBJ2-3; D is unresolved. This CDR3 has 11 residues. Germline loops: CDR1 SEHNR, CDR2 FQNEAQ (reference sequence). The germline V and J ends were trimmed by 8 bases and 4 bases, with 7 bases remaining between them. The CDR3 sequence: CASATPDTQYF. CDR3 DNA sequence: TGTGCCAGCGCCACCCCAGATACGCAGTATTTT.

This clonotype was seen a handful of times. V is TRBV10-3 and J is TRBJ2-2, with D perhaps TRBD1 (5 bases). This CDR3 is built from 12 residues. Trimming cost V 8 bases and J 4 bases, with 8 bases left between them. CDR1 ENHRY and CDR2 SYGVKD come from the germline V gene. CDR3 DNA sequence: TGTGCCATCCGACAGAGCACCGGGGAGCTGTTTTTT. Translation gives CAIRQSTGELFF.

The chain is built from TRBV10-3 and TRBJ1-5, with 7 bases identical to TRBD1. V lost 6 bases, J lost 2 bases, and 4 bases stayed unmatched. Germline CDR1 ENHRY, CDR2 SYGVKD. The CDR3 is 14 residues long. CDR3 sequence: CAISRGTGNQPQHF. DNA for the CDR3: TGTGCCATCAGCCGAGGGACAGGCAATCAGCCCCAGCATTTT.

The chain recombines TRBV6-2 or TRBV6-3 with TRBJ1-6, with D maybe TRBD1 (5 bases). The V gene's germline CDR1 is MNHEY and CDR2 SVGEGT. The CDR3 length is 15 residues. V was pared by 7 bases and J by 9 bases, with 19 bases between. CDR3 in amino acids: CASIFEGPPLSPLHF. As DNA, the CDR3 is TGTGCCAGCATTTTTGAGGGACCTCCTCTTTCACCCCTCCACTTT.

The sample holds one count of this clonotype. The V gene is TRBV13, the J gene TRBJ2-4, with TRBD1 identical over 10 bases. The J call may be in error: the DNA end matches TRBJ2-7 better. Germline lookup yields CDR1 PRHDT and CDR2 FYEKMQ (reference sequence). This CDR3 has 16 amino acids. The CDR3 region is CASSRVRDRGGGEQYF. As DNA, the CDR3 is TGTGCCAGCAGTCGCGTCCGGGACAGGGGAGGTGGCGAGCAGTACTTC.

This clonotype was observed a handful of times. CDR3 DNA sequence: TGTGCCAGCAGTTTACGCACGGGCCCCGGCGGATATGGCTACACCTTC. Its translation: CASSLRTGPGGYGYTF. The V and J genes are TRBV12-3 or TRBV12-4 and TRBJ1-2; D is unclear. V was shortened by 2 bases and J by 5 bases, with 18 bases between the two germline ends. The CDR3 length is 16 residues.

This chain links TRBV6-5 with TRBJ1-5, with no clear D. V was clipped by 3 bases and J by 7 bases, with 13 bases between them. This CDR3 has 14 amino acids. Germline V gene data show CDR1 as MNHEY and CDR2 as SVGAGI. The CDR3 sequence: CASSYGSGGQPQHF. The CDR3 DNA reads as TGTGCCAGCAGTTATGGGTCTGGCGGGCAGCCCCAGCATTTT.

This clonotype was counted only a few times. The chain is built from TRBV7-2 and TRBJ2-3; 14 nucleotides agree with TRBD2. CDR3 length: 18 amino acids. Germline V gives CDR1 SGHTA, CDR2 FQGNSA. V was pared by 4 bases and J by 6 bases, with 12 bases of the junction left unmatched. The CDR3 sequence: CASSSGLAGVVGWDTQYF. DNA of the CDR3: TGTGCCAGCAGCTCGGGACTAGCGGGGGTCGTCGGGTGGGATACGCAGTATTTT. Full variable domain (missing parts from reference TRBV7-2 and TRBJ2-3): GAGVSQSPSNKVTEKGKDVELRCDPISGHTALYWYRQSLGQGLEFLIYFQGNSAPDKSGLPSDRFSAERTGGSVSTLTIQRTQQEDSAVYLCASSSGLAGVVGWDTQYFGPGTRLTVL.

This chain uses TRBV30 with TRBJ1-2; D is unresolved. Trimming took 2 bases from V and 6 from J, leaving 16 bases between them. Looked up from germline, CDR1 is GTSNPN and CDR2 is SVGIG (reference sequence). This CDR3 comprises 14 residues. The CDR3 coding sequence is TGTGCCTGGAGTCCCGTGGGGAACGGCGATGGCTACACCTTC. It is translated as CAWSPVGNGDGYTF.

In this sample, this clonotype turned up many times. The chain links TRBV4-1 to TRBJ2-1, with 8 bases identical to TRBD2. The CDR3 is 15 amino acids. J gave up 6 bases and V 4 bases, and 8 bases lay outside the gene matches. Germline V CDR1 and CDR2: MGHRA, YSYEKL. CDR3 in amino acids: CASSPAGGKGNEQFF. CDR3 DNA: TGCGCCAGCAGCCCGGCGGGGGGAAAGGGCAATGAGCAGTTCTTC.

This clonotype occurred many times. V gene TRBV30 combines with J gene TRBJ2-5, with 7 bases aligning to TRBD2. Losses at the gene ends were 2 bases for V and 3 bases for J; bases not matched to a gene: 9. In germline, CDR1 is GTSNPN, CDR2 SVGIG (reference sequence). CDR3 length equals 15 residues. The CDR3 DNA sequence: TGTGCCTGGAGTCGGAGAAGAAGCGGGGAAGAGACCCAGTACTTC. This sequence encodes CAWSRRRSGEETQYF.

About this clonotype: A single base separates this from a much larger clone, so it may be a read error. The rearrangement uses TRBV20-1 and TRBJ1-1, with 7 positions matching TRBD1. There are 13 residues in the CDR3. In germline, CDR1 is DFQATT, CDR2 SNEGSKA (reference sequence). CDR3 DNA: TGCAGTGCTAGCCAGGGGGGGTACACTGAAGCTTACTTT. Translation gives CSASQGGYTEAYF.

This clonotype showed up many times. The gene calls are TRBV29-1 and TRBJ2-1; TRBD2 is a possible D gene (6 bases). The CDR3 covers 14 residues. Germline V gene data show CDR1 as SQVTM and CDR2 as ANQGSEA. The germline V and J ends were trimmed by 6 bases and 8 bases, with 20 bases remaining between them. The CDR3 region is CSVSGAGGEDEQFF. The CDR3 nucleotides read TGCAGCGTCTCCGGGGCTGGCGGGGAAGATGAGCAGTTCTTC.

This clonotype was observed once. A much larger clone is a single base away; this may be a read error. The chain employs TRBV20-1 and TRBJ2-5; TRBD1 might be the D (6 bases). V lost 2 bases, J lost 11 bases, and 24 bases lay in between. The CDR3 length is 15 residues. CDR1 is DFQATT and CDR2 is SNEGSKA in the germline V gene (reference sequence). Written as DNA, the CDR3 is TGCAGTGCTAGACCCCCCAGGGGCCTTGGGAATGAGCAGTACTTC. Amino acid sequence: CSARPPRGLGNEQYF.

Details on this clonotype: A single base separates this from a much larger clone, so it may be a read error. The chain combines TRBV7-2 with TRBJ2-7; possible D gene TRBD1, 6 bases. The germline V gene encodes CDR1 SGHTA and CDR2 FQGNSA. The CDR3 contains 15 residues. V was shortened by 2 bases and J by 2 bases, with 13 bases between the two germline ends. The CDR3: CASSLTHRDTYEQYF. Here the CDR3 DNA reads TGTGCCAGCAGCTTAACTCACAGGGACACCTACGAGCAGTACTTC.

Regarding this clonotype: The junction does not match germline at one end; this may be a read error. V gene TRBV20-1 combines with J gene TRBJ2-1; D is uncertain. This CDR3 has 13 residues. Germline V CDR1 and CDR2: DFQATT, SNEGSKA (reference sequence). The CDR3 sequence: CSAGDLVNNEQFF. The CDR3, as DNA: TGCAGTGCTGGAGATTTGGTCAACAATGAGCAGTTCTTC.

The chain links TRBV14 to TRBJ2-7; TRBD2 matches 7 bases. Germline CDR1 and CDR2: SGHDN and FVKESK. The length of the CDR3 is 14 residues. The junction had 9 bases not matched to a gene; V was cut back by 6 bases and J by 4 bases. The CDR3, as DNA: TGTGCCAGCAGTTACGCTAGCGGATGGTACGAGCAGTACTTC. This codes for CASSYASGWYEQYF. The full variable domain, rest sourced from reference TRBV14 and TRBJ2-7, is EAGVTQFPSHSVIEKGQTVTLRCDPISGHDNLYWYRRVMGKEIKFLLHFVKESKQDESGMPNNRFLAERTGGTYSTLKVQPAELEDSGVYFCASSYASGWYEQYFGPGTRLTVT.